This T cell receptor beta chain originates from a study of blood T cell repertoires in COVID-19. In terms of age and location, participants ranged from roughly 18 to 90 years and lived in 24 US areas. The germline gives CDR1 LGHDT, CDR2 YNNKEL (reference sequence). Trimming took 0 bases from V and 2 from J, leaving 14 bases between them. CDR3 length: 16 residues. Profiling relied on immunoSEQ multiplex PCR, and the TCRdb table lists in-frame clones only, not all of them. The data contain 150,000 to 200,000 clones, around 80% of them singletons. The clonotype originates from a woman aged 50 to 60 with acute COVID-19. The rearrangement links TRBV3-1 (or the pseudogene TRBV3-2) to TRBJ2-7; the D gene is possibly TRBD1 (5 bases). Sequenced sample: PBMCs or T cells enriched from blood (not recorded which). The CDR3: CASSQEGATRPYEQYV. DNA for the CDR3: TGTGCCAGCAGCCAAGAAGGGGCCACCCGACCCTACGAGCAGTACGTC.